The 2 T cell receptor beta chains listed next were all sequenced from one sample in a study of human T cells and chemical hapten exposure. TCRdb analysed the RACE reads with MiXCR anew, one entry per CDR3 protein. The sample carries tens of thousands of distinct CDR3 sequences, 12% recorded once. As to time point: patch test 3, about 24 weeks after DPC sensitization. Sample treatment: therapeutic diphenylcyclopropenone sensitization with weekly scalp DPC. Sequences were derived from whole blood, sampled in connection with sensitization to the hapten diphenylcyclopropenone (DPC). These receptors originate from a man aged 25 to 40 with alopecia areata. Some clones in this sample may be carry-over from other donors' samples.

The chain has TRBV7-3 and TRBJ2-2; the match to TRBD2 covers 8 bases. J gave up 2 bases and V 4 bases, and 3 bases lay outside the gene matches. Germline V gene sequence: CDR1 SGHTA, CDR2 FQGTGA. The CDR3 totals 15 residues. CDR3 protein: CASSSGGVNTGELFF. In DNA form, the CDR3 reads TGTGCCAGCAGCTCCGGGGGGGTTAACACCGGGGAGCTGTTTTTT.

The chain is built from TRBV12-3 or TRBV12-4 and TRBJ1-3, with D tentatively TRBD1 (5 bases). Trimming cost V 2 bases and J 7 bases, with 6 bases left between them. The length of the CDR3 is 12 residues. The CDR3 DNA follows: TGTGCCAGCAGTTTAAAGGGGAACACCATATATTTT. It is translated as CASSLKGNTIYF.